These T cell receptor beta chains were read from a single sample in a study of blood T cell repertoires in COVID-19. The repertoire was sequenced with immunoSEQ multiplex PCR; TCRdb's copy has only in-frame clones and lacks some. The data hold approximately 300,000 clones, with roughly 85% observed a single time. The sequenced sample was PBMCs or T cells enriched from blood (not recorded which). Receptors were obtained from a woman in her thirties who had been exposed to COVID-19. CDR3s include the opening cysteine and the closing phenylalanine or tryptophan. A D gene is named only where the DNA matches it firmly. Size values are once, few and many counts, or a class for expanded clones, and some rows have none.

NA	TRBV4-1	17	TRBJ2-1	TRBD1	CASSQPLRDRGDNEQFF	TGCGCCAGCAGCCAACCGCTCCGGGACAGGGGTGACAATGAGCAGTTCTTC
NA	TRBV27	14	TRBJ1-2	NA	CASSPGATNYGYTF	TGTGCCAGCAGCCCCGGAGCTACTAACTATGGCTACACCTTC
once	TRBV28	14	TRBJ2-7	TRBD2	CASSPGGNSYEQYF	TGTGCCAGCAGTCCGGGGGGGAACTCCTACGAGCAGTACTTC
NA	TRBV9	14	TRBJ1-2	NA	CASSGAGQMRGYTF	TGTGCCAGCAGCGGAGCAGGGCAGATGCGGGGCTACACCTTC
NA	TRBV5-8	13	TRBJ1-5	NA	CASSLSGLQPQHF	TGTGCCAGCAGCTTGTCAGGACTTCAGCCCCAGCATTTT
NA	TRBV18	14	TRBJ2-1	NA	CASSPGGNYNEQFF	TGTGCCAGCTCACCAGGGGGGAACTACAATGAGCAGTTCTTC
NA	TRBV4-3	16	TRBJ2-1	TRBD2	CASSQVNSGGFNEQFF	TGCGCCAGCAGCCAAGTCAATAGCGGGGGCTTCAATGAGCAGTTCTTC
NA	TRBV5-8	16	TRBJ1-1	TRBD1	CASSRRLPRGRTEAFF	TGTGCCAGCAGCCGGCGGCTACCCAGGGGGAGGACTGAAGCTTTCTTT
NA	TRBV19	15	TRBJ2-7	NA	CASSIRTVLSYEQYF	TGTGCCAGTAGTATCCGGACAGTACTTTCCTACGAGCAGTACTTC
NA	TRBV6-5	15	TRBJ1-4	NA	CATMLLPEQGEKLFF	TGTGCCACCATGCTTTTACCGGAGCAAGGTGAAAAACTGTTTTTT
NA	TRBV10-2	17	TRBJ1-6	TRBD1	CASSLTGAHTYNSPLHF	TGCGCCAGCAGTTTGACAGGGGCTCATACCTATAATTCACCCCTCCACTTT
NA	TRBV7-2	15	TRBJ2-3	NA	CASSFGRGGPDTQYF	TGTGCCAGCAGCTTTGGCAGGGGTGGGCCAGATACGCAGTATTTT
NA	TRBV28	16	TRBJ1-3	TRBD1	CASSPGGPISGNTIYF	TGTGCCAGCAGCCCAGGGGGACCTATCTCTGGAAACACCATATATTTT
NA	TRBV7-9	15	TRBJ1-5	TRBD1	CASRDGTGDLQPQHF	TGTGCCAGCAGGGACGGGACAGGGGATTTGCAGCCCCAGCATTTT
NA	TRBV28	15	TRBJ1-1	TRBD1	CASSFRGRGNTEAFF	TGTGCCAGCAGTTTTAGGGGGCGGGGGAACACTGAAGCTTTCTTT
once	TRBV7-9	15	TRBJ2-5	TRBD2	CASSLEAGEKETQYF	TGTGCCAGCAGCTTAGAAGCGGGAGAGAAGGAGACCCAGTACTTC
NA	TRBV28	14	TRBJ1-4	NA	CASREGVTNEKLFF	TGTGCCAGCAGGGAGGGTGTAACTAATGAAAAACTGTTTTTT
NA	TRBV9	15	TRBJ2-7	NA	CASSPMQSREYEQYF	TGTGCCAGCAGCCCCATGCAATCTAGGGAGTACGAGCAGTACTTC
NA	TRBV19	14	TRBJ1-1	NA	CASSMSRTEMEAFF	TGTGCCAGTAGTATGAGCCGGACTGAGATGGAAGCTTTCTTT
once	TRBV3-1/TRBV3-2	15	TRBJ2-5	TRBD2	CASSQGSSGRETQYF	TGTGCCAGCAGCCAAGGTTCGAGCGGGAGAGAGACCCAGTACTTC
NA	TRBV18	15	TRBJ1-2	TRBD1	CASSPGQEYNYGYTF	TGTGCCAGCTCACCAGGACAGGAATATAACTATGGCTACACCTTC
NA	TRBV10-3	15	TRBJ2-3	NA	CAISGGTSRTDTQYF	TGTGCCATCAGTGGGGGGACTTCCCGCACAGATACGCAGTATTTT
NA	TRBV6-5	13	TRBJ2-1	NA	CASSFDRYNEQFF	TGTGCCAGCAGTTTCGACAGGTACAATGAGCAGTTCTTC
NA	TRBV7-6	16	TRBJ2-7	TRBD1	CASSLDPRQGAYEQYF	TGTGCCAGCAGCTTAGATCCTCGACAGGGGGCCTACGAGCAGTACTTC
NA	TRBV11-2	14	TRBJ1-1	TRBD1	CASSSQGQGTEAFF	TGTGCCAGCAGCTCACAGGGGCAAGGCACTGAAGCTTTCTTT
NA	TRBV7-2	13	TRBJ2-3	NA	CASSSARIDTQYF	TGTGCCAGCAGCTCCGCTAGAATTGATACGCAGTATTTT
NA	TRBV28	14	TRBJ1-2	TRBD1	CASSPADRENGYTF	TGTGCCAGCAGTCCGGCGGACAGGGAGAATGGCTACACCTTC
NA	TRBV9	15	TRBJ2-1	NA	CASSVGQGGSNEQFF	TGTGCCAGCAGCGTCGGACAGGGAGGGTCCAATGAGCAGTTCTTC
NA	TRBV6-5	15	TRBJ1-2	NA	CASSYSMSAGGGYTF	TGTGCCAGCAGTTACTCGATGAGTGCAGGAGGTGGCTACACCTTC
NA	TRBV19	14	TRBJ1-4	NA	CASSMGQAGEKLFF	TGTGCCAGTAGTATGGGGCAGGCCGGTGAAAAACTGTTTTTT
NA	TRBV6-1	15	TRBJ2-1	NA	CASSDPAGSYNEQFF	TGTGCCAGCAGTGACCCTGCAGGTTCCTACAATGAGCAGTTCTTC
NA	TRBV9	14	TRBJ2-7	TRBD1	CASSVGGTGYEQYF	TGTGCCAGCAGCGTAGGAGGGACAGGGTACGAGCAGTACTTC
NA	TRBV30	13	TRBJ2-7	TRBD2	CAWSSGRAYEQYF	TGTGCCTGGAGTAGCGGGAGGGCCTACGAGCAGTACTTC
few	TRBV9	14	TRBJ2-1	NA	CASSVDRGRNEQFF	TGTGCCAGCAGCGTAGATCGAGGGAGGAATGAGCAGTTCTTC
NA	TRBV5-5	15	TRBJ2-7	NA	CASSLEGDASYEQYF	TGTGCCAGCAGCTTGGAAGGGGATGCCTCCTACGAGCAGTACTTC
NA	TRBV7-2	12	TRBJ2-1	NA	CASSSTRGEQFF	TGTGCCAGCAGCTCCACCCGCGGTGAGCAGTTCTTC
NA	TRBV28	16	TRBJ2-2	NA	CASRWVIGGGIGELFF	TGTGCCAGCAGATGGGTGATCGGGGGAGGTATCGGGGAGCTGTTTTTT
NA	TRBV9	15	TRBJ2-5	TRBD2	CASSGRTSRRWTQYF	TGTGCCAGCAGCGGGCGGACTAGCCGGAGATGGACCCAGTACTTC
NA	TRBV5-4	12	TRBJ1-1	NA	CASSLSEREAFF	TGTGCCAGCAGCTTGTCCGAGAGAGAAGCTTTCTTT
NA	TRBV28	12	TRBJ2-5	NA	CASSSRGETQYF	TGTGCCAGCAGCTCCAGGGGAGAGACCCAGTACTTC
NA	TRBV7-9	15	TRBJ2-3	TRBD1	CASSPRTGGTDTQYF	TGTGCCAGCAGCCCCCGGACAGGGGGCACAGATACGCAGTATTTT
NA	TRBV28	16	TRBJ2-1	TRBD2	CASSSSLAGGLNEQFF	TGTGCCAGCAGTTCCTCGCTAGCGGGAGGGCTCAATGAGCAGTTCTTC
NA	TRBV6-6	14	TRBJ1-1	NA	CASSYSRINTEAFF	TGTGCCAGCAGTTACTCGAGAATTAACACTGAAGCTTTCTTT
NA	TRBV28	15	TRBJ1-1	TRBD1	CASSLGDREGIEAFF	TGTGCCAGCAGTTTAGGGGACAGGGAAGGGATTGAAGCTTTCTTT
NA	TRBV28	12	TRBJ2-7	NA	CASSLNIYEQYF	TGTGCCAGCAGTTTAAATATCTACGAGCAGTACTTC
NA	TRBV7-3	14	TRBJ1-1	NA	CASSPEGRRTEAFF	TGTGCCAGCAGTCCCGAGGGGAGGCGCACTGAAGCTTTCTTT
NA	TRBV24-1	13	TRBJ1-2	NA	CATSDFLGYGYTF	TGTGCCACCAGTGATTTTCTAGGTTATGGCTACACCTTC
NA	TRBV3-1/TRBV3-2	15	TRBJ2-3	NA	CASSRTGITTDTQYF	TGTGCCAGCAGCCGCACCGGGATTACCACAGATACGCAGTATTTT
once	TRBV7-2	15	TRBJ2-7	NA	CASSTGGTASYEQYF	TGTGCCAGCAGCACTGGAGGGACAGCATCCTACGAGCAGTACTTC
NA	TRBV5-4	12	TRBJ1-2	NA	CASSLGGPGYTF	TGTGCCAGCAGCTTGGGGGGGCCAGGCTACACCTTC
NA	TRBV2	19	TRBJ2-3	TRBD2	CASSSRTSGGIASTDTQYF	TGTGCCAGCAGTTCCCGGACTAGCGGAGGGATAGCTAGCACAGATACGCAGTATTTT
NA	TRBV24-1	12	TRBJ1-2	NA	CATGDFSNGYTF	TGTGCCACCGGGGACTTCTCAAATGGCTACACCTTC
once	TRBV24-1	15	TRBJ2-1	NA	CATSDTRVTYNEQFF	TGTGCCACCAGTGATACCCGGGTAACCTACAATGAGCAGTTCTTC
once	TRBV7-2	14	TRBJ1-1	NA	CASSFQIPGTEAFF	TGTGCCAGCAGCTTTCAGATTCCGGGAACTGAAGCTTTCTTT